These 3 T cell receptor beta chains were sequenced from one sample in a study of cytomegalovirus exposure and HLA in healthy donors. 60 Vbeta and 13 Jbeta primers were used in PCR. Repertoires were generated with immunoSEQ multiplex PCR, while TCRdb's copy carries only in-frame clones and drops some. The sample holds about 100,000 clones, less than 75% seen once. The sequenced material came from PBMCs. All receptors come from a man aged 35 to 55 in good health and CMV-seropositive.

The chain employs TRBV19 and TRBJ2-5; 8 nucleotides line up with TRBD2. The CDR3 has 16 amino acids. Trimming took 1 base from V and 1 from J; bases not matched to a gene: 5. CDR1 is LNHDA, CDR2 SQIVND, per germline (reference sequence). CDR3 nucleotide sequence: TGTGCCAGTAGTATAGCAACTAGCGGCCCCCAAGAGACCCAGTACTTC. This translates into CASSIATSGPQETQYF. The full variable domain, in which reference TRBV19 and TRBJ2-5 provide the parts outside the CDR3, is DGGITQSPKYLFRKEGQNVTLSCEQNLNHDAMYWYRQDPGQGLRLIYYSQIVNDFQKGDIAEGYSVSREKKESFPLTVTSAQKNPTAFYLCASSIATSGPQETQYFGPGTRLLVL.

This clone was seen more than once but under ten times. The chain couples TRBV5-4 to TRBJ2-7, with no clear D. Trimming removed 2 bases from V and 0 bases from J, with 9 bases in between. This CDR3 has 14 residues. Per germline, CDR1 SGHNT and CDR2 YYREEE (reference sequence). For the CDR3, the DNA is TGTGCCAGCAGCTTCAGACTGAACTCCTACGAGCAGTACTTC. Translation: CASSFRLNSYEQYF.

J is TRBJ2-3 and V is TRBV2; the match to TRBD2 covers 8 bases. V shed 3 bases, J shed 15 bases, and the junction held 8 bases outside the gene matches. The CDR3 is 12 amino acids. CDR1 and CDR2 (germline): SNHLY, FYNNEI. The DNA of the CDR3 is TGTGCCAGCAGTGAGGGTGGGACTAGGTCATATTTT. Translating gives CASSEGGTRSYF.